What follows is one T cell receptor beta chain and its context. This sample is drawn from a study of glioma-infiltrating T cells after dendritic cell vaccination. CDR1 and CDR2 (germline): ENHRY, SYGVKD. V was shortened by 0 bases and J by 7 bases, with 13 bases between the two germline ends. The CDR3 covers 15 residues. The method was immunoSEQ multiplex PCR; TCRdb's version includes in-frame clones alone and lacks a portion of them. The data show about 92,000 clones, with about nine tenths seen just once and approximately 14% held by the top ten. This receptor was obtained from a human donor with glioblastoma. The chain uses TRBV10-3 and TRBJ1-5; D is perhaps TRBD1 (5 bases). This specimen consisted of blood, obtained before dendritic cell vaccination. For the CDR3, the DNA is TGTGCCATCAGTGAGTCGGGGGGTGTCATCCAGCCCCAGCATTTT. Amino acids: CAISESGGVIQPQHF.